This TCR beta chain is drawn from a study of blood T cell repertoires in COVID-19. About the study: Some COVID-19 samples were acute and others convalescent; all came from the United States, Italy and Spain. In each case, the material was cDNA or gDNA derived from T cells, B-cell-depleted T cells, or PBMCs.

This CDR3 spans 15 amino acids. Germline CDR1 MNHEY, CDR2 SMNVEV (reference sequence). The trim removed 5 bases at V and 10 bases at J, leaving 16 bases unmatched. Study processing details: Reference gene primers were amplified, and this amplification served to estimate nucleated cell counts. Clones were sequenced by immunoSEQ multiplex PCR, and TCRdb holds only the in-frame ones, with some missing. The V and J calls and the clone size are those of that table, but D and trimming were determined from the DNA. The data show around 170,000 clones, around 80% seen once. The gene calls are TRBV27 and TRBJ1-2; 7 bases match TRBD1. The specimen sequenced was peripheral blood. This TCR was recovered from a man aged 30 to 45 with active or convalescent COVID-19. The CDR3 coding sequence is TGTGCCAGCAGTCCATGGGACAGTCTCCTTCAGGTCTACACCTTC. Translated: CASSPWDSLLQVYTF.